A single T cell receptor (beta chain) is shown here with its context. This entry comes from a study of PD-L1 blockade in urothelial cancer. Produced via immunoSEQ multiplex PCR; TCRdb's table is partial and in-frame only. The table shows more than 30,000 clones, with approximately 90% occurring only once. The V gene's germline CDR1 is MDHEN and CDR2 SYDVKM. The CDR3 runs to 16 residues. With 1 base clipped from V and 4 bases from J, the junction kept 4 bases outside the gene matches. The genes are TRBV28 and TRBJ1-5, with 10 bases lining up with TRBD1. Sequencing was performed on PBMCs, taken around atezolizumab (anti-PD-L1) treatment. The sequence was collected from a man in his 60s with urothelial cancer. CDR3 in amino acids: CASSLYRDRGNQPQHF. CDR3 in DNA: TGTGCCAGCAGTTTATATAGGGACAGGGGAAATCAGCCCCAGCATTTT.